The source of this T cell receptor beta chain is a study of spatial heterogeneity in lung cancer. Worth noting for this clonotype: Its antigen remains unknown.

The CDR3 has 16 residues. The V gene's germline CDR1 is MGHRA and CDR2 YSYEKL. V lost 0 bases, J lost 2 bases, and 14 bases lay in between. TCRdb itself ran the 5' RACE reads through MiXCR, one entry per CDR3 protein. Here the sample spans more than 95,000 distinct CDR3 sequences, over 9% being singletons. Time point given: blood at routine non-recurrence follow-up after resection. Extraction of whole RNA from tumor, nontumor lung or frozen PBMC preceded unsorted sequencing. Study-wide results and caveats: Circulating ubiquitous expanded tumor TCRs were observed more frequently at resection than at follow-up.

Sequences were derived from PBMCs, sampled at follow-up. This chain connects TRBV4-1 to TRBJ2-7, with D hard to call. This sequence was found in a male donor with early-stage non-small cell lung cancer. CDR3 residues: CASSQDAVGKAYEQYF. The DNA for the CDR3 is TGCGCCAGCAGCCAAGATGCCGTAGGGAAGGCCTACGAGCAGTACTTC.